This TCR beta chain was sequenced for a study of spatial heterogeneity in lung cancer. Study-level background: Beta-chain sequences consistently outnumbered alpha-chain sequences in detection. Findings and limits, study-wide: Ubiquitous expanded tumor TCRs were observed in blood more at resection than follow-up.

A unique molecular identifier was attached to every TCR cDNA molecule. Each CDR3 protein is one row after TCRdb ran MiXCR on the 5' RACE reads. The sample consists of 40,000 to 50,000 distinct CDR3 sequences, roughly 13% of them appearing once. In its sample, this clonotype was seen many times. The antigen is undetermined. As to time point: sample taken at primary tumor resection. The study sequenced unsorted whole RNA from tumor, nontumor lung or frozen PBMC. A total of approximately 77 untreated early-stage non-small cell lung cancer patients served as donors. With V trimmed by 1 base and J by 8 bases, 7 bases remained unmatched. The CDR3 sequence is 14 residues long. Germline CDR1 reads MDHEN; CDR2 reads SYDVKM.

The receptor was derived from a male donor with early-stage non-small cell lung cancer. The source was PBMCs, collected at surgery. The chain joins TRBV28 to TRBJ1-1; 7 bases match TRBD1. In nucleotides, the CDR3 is TGTGCCAGCAGTTTATACTCGGACAGGACGGAAGCTTTCTTT. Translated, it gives CASSLYSDRTEAFF.